This entry lists 5 T cell receptor beta chains sequenced from one sample in a study of PD-1 blockade in classical Hodgkin lymphoma. Using immunoSEQ multiplex PCR, the repertoire was profiled, and TCRdb retains in-frame clones only, with some absent. The sample yields tens of thousands of clones, 80% to 90% seen once. Autologous stem cell transplantation was followed by relapse in every patient, and brentuximab vedotin exposure varied. The specimen was peripheral blood mononuclear cells (PBMCs), collected before the second cycle of nivolumab. Receptor source: a human donor with classical Hodgkin lymphoma.

The sample holds one count of this clone. The same CDR3 arises from other DNA sequences in this sample as well. The chain couples TRBV5-6 to TRBJ2-2; TRBD2 is a possible D gene (6 bases). Per the germline V gene, CDR1 is SGHDT and CDR2 is YYEEEE. Trimming left V 0 bases short and J 4 bases short, with 10 bases between. The CDR3 consists of 15 residues. Written as DNA, the CDR3 is TGTGCCAGCAGCTTGGGACCCGGGGGCACCGGGGAGCTGTTTTTT. Residues: CASSLGPGGTGELFF. Filled out from reference TRBV5-6 and TRBJ2-2, the complete variable domain reads DAGVTQSPTHLIKTRGQQVTLRCSPKSGHDTVSWYQQALGQGPQFIFQYYEEEERQRGNFPDRFSGHQFPNYSSELNVNALLLGDSALYLCASSLGPGGTGELFFGEGSRLTVL.

The chain links TRBV4-1 to TRBJ2-1; D possibly corresponds to TRBD2 (7 bases). The CDR3 spans 17 residues. Trimming removed 1 base from V and 8 bases from J, with 21 bases in between. Germline CDR1 is MGHRA and CDR2 is YSYEKL. For the CDR3, the DNA is TGCGCCAGCAGCCAAGTTGGGGGGGCCGGATCTTATGATGAGCAGTTCTTC. Residues: CASSQVGGAGSYDEQFF.

This clone was detected once. The J gene is TRBJ1-1, the V gene TRBV7-2, with 10 bases identical to TRBD1. V trimming: 0 bases; J trimming: 8 bases; junction bases outside the gene matches: 0. Germline CDR1 is SGHTA and CDR2 is FQGNSA. This CDR3 spans 13 amino acids. The CDR3 DNA follows: TGTGCCAGCAGCTTAGCGGGACAGGGGGAAGCTTTCTTT. It is translated as CASSLAGQGEAFF.

There are a few counts of this clone. This chain joins TRBV30 and TRBJ2-4; 8 bases align to TRBD2. The CDR3 spans 16 residues. CDR1 GTSNPN and CDR2 SVGIG come from the germline V gene (reference sequence). Trimming at V came to 3 bases and at J to 0 bases, leaving 7 bases not matched to a gene. The CDR3, as DNA: TGTGCCTGGAGGAAGAGCGGGAGTCTAGCCAAAAACATTCAGTACTTC. Translation gives CAWRKSGSLAKNIQYF.

V is TRBV5-1 and J is TRBJ2-3; TRBD2 matches at 7 bases. The ends lost 1 base at V and 0 bases at J; junction bases unmatched: 11. The CDR3 is made up of 18 amino acids. Germline CDR1 and CDR2: SGHRS and YFSETQ. CDR3 amino acids: CASSLRVREGRSTDTQYF. As DNA, the CDR3 is TGCGCCAGCAGCTTGAGGGTCAGGGAGGGTCGTAGCACAGATACGCAGTATTTT.